Sequencing of this T cell receptor (beta chain) was carried out in a study of T cell responses to AZD1222 COVID-19 vaccine. Study-wide context: Pooled together were second doses at about 4 or about 12 weeks.

The CDR3 length is 13 residues. Trimming stripped 6 bases from V and 1 base from J, with 8 bases between. The V gene's germline CDR1 is SGHRS and CDR2 YFSETQ. TCRdb's copy holds only in-frame clones and misses some; the assay was immunoSEQ multiplex PCR. Here the sample spans 100,000 to 150,000 clones, 80% to 90% being singletons. Study-wide results and caveats: The span of vaccine-associated CD4 TCRs extended across spike, with dominance at 160-218 and 743-854. Donors skewed white British and female; clonal diversity was possibly underestimated.

To note about this clone: Its antigen is currently unknown.

The TCR comes from an adult in good health. The chain couples TRBV5-1 to TRBJ2-1; possibly TRBD2 for D (6 bases). The sequenced sample was peripheral blood, obtained on day 0 of AZD1222 vaccination. The CDR3 nucleotides read TGCGCCAGCATGCGGGATTCCTACAATGAGCAGTTCTTC. Translation gives CASMRDSYNEQFF.